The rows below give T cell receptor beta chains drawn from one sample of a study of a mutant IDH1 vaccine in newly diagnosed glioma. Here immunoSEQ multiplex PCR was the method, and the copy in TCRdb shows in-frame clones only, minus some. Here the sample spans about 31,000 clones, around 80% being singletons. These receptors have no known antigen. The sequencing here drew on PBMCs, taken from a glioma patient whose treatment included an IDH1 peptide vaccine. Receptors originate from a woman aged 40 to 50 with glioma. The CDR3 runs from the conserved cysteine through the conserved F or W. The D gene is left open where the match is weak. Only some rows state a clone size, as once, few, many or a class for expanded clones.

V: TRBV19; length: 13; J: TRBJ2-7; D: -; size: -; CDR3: CASSIGSTYEQYF; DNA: TGTGCCAGTAGTATCGGATCTACCTACGAGCAGTACTTC
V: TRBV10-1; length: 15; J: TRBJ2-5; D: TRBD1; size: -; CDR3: CASSEATGGTETQYF; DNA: TGCGCCAGCAGTGAGGCGACAGGGGGGACAGAGACCCAGTACTTC
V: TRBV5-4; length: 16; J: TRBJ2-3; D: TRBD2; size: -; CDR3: CASSRLAGGSTDTQYF; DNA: TGTGCCAGCAGTCGACTAGCGGGGGGGAGCACAGATACGCAGTATTTT
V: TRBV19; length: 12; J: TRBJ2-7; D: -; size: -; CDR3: CASRTDSYEQYF; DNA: TGTGCCAGTAGGACAGACTCCTACGAGCAGTACTTC
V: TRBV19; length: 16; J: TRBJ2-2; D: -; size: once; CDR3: CAIPTTQTGNTGELFF; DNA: TGTGCCATCCCAACGACTCAGACAGGGAACACCGGGGAGCTGTTTTTT
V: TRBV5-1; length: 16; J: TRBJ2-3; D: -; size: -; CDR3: CASSSDLTSGTDTQYF; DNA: TGCGCCAGCAGCTCGGACTTAACCTCGGGCACAGATACGCAGTATTTT
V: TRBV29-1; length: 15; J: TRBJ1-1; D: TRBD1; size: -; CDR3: CSVGPGQEGYTEAFF; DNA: TGCAGCGTTGGGCCCGGACAGGAGGGCTACACTGAAGCTTTCTTT
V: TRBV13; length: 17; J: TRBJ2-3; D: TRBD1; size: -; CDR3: CASSPRGQGGNTDTQYF; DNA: TGTGCCAGCAGCCCCCGGGGACAGGGGGGGAACACAGATACGCAGTATTTT
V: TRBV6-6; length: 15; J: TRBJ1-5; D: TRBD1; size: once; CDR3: CAASDPQGQRQPQHF; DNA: TGTGCCGCGAGCGATCCACAGGGGCAACGTCAGCCCCAGCATTTT
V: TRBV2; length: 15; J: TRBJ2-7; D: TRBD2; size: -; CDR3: CASRGGTRPSYEQYF; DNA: TGTGCCAGCAGAGGAGGGACTAGACCTTCCTACGAGCAGTACTTC
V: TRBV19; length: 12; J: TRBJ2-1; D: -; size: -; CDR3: CASMGRENEQFF; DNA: TGTGCCAGTATGGGAAGGGAAAATGAGCAGTTCTTC
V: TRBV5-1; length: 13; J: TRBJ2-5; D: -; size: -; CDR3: CASSLNTLGTQYF; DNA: TGCGCCAGCAGCTTGAACACCTTGGGGACCCAGTACTTC
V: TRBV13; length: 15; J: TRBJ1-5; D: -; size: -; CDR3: CASSLGGGANQPQHF; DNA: TGTGCCAGCAGCTTAGGGGGAGGGGCGAATCAGCCCCAGCATTTT
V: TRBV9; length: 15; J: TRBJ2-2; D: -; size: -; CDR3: CASSVGGLFTGELFF; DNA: TGTGCCAGCAGCGTAGGAGGATTATTCACCGGGGAGCTGTTTTTT
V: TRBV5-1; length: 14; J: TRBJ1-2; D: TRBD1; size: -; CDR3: CASSGQGTAYGYTF; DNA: TGCGCCAGCAGCGGACAGGGAACCGCCTATGGCTACACCTTC
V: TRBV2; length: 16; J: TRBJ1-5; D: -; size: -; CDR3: CASSEPGRYSNQPQHF; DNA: TGTGCCAGCAGTGAACCCGGCAGGTATAGCAATCAGCCCCAGCATTTT
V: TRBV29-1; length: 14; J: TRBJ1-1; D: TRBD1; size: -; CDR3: CSVDLRQGTAEAFF; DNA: TGCAGCGTGGATCTTCGACAGGGGACCGCTGAAGCTTTCTTT
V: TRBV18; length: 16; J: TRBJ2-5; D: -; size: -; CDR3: CASSLSLASIPETQYF; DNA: TGTGCCAGCTCACTTTCCTTAGCATCGATTCCAGAGACCCAGTACTTC
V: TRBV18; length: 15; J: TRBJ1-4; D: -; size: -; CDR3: CASSPSGVGGEKLFF; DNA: TGTGCCAGCTCACCATCTGGAGTAGGAGGTGAAAAACTGTTTTTT
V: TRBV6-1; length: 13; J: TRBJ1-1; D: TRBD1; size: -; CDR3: CASRGDRDTEAFF; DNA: TGTGCCAGCAGGGGGGACAGGGACACTGAAGCTTTCTTT
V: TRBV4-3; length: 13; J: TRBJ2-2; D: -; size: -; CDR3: CASSHDRSRVVFF; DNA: TGCGCCAGCAGCCACGACAGGTCCAGGGTGGTGTTTTTT
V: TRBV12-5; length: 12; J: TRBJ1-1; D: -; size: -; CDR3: CASSGGNTEAFF; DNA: TGTGCTAGTTCTGGGGGGAACACTGAAGCTTTCTTT
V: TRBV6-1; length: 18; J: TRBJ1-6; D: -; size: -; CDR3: CASSDFPGFYSYNSPLHF; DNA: TGTGCCAGCAGTGACTTTCCAGGATTTTACTCCTATAATTCACCCCTCCACTTT
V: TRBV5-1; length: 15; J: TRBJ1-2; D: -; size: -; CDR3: CASSLIDGLGRGYTF; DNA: TGCGCCAGCAGCTTGATAGACGGCCTGGGGAGAGGCTACACCTTC
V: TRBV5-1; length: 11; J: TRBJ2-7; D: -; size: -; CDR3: CASSQLGEQYF; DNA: TGCGCCAGCAGCCAGTTAGGTGAGCAGTACTTC
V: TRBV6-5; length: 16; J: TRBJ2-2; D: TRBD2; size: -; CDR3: CASSYLGSGGTGELFF; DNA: TGTGCCAGCAGTTACCTCGGTAGCGGGGGCACCGGGGAGCTGTTTTTT
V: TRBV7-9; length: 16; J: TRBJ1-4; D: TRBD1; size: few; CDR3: CASSPGQGSKSEKLFF; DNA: TGTGCCAGCAGCCCGGGACAGGGGTCTAAAAGTGAAAAACTGTTTTTT
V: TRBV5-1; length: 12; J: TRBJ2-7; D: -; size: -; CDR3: CASSFQGNEQYF; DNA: TGCGCCAGCAGCTTTCAAGGGAACGAGCAGTACTTC
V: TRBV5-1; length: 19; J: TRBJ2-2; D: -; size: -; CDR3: CASSLDGTLTQGGTGELFF; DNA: TGCGCCAGCAGCTTGGACGGGACGCTCACCCAGGGGGGCACCGGGGAGCTGTTTTTT
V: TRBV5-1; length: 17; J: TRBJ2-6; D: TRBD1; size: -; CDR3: CASAEGTGGSGANVLTF; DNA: TGCGCCTCCGCCGAGGGGACAGGGGGCTCTGGGGCCAACGTCCTGACTTTC
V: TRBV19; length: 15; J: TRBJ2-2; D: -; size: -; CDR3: CASMSTAPNTGELFF; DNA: TGTGCCAGTATGTCAACAGCCCCGAACACCGGGGAGCTGTTTTTT
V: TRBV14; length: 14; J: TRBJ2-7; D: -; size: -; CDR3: CASSFPSSPYEQYF; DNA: TGTGCCAGCAGCTTTCCGAGTTCGCCCTACGAGCAGTACTTC
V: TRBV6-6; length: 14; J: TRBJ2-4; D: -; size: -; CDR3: CASNVQGAKNIQYF; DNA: TGTGCCAGCAACGTACAGGGTGCCAAAAACATTCAGTACTTC
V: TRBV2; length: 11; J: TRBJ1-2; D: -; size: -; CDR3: CAIDGSRGYTF; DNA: TGTGCCATTGACGGATCCCGTGGCTACACCTTC
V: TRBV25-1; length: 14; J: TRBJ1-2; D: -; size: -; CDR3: CASSGQDMREGYTF; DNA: TGTGCCAGCAGTGGACAGGATATGAGGGAGGGCTACACCTTC
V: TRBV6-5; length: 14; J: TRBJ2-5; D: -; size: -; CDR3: CASSYGIGRETQYF; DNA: TGTGCCAGCAGTTACGGGATCGGGAGAGAGACCCAGTACTTC
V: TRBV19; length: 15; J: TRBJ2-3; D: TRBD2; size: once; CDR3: CASNPAGEGTDTQYF; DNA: TGTGCCAGTAACCCCGCGGGGGAGGGCACAGATACGCAGTATTTT
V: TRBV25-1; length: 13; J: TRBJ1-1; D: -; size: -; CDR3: CASSGFRNTEAFF; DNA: TGTGCCAGCAGTGGGTTTCGGAACACTGAAGCTTTCTTT
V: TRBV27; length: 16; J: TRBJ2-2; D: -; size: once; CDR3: CASTAGPGAGTGELFF; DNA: TGTGCCAGCACCGCTGGCCCAGGGGCTGGCACCGGGGAGCTGTTTTTT
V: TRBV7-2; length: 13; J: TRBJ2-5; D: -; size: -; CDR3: CASSILNQETQYF; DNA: TGTGCCAGCAGCATACTAAACCAAGAGACCCAGTACTTC
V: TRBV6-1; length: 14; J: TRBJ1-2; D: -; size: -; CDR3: CASSESTADYGYTF; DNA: TGTGCCAGCAGTGAGTCGACAGCTGACTATGGCTACACCTTC
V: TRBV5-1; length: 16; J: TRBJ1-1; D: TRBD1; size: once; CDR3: CASSGRTGQGYTEAFF; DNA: TGCGCCAGCAGCGGACGGACAGGCCAGGGGTACACTGAAGCTTTCTTT
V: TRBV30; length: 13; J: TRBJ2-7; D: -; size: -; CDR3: CAWSEDTVSEQYF; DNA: TGTGCCTGGAGTGAAGACACAGTTTCCGAGCAGTACTTC